The clone carrying this T cell receptor (beta chain) has only one observation. Its antigen is still unknown. CDR1 and CDR2 from the germline V gene are MNHNS and SASEGT. V trimming: 6 bases; J trimming: 5 bases; junction bases outside the gene matches: 9. There are 15 residues in the CDR3. The record originates from a study of shared clonotypes between healthy human individuals. Study overall: The plates for each donor numbered three CD4 naive, three CD4 memory, two CD8 naive and one CD8 memory. Study results and caveats: It was observed that 5% to 6% of naive CD4 clonotypes were shared across a handful of donors. Clonotypes which were not shared had lower generation probabilities than clonotypes that all four donors shared.

The data were produced by immunoSEQ multiplex PCR, yet TCRdb's version contains in-frame clones alone and is incomplete. Seen here are around 690,000 clones, 90% observed once, and the top ten hold 34%. The chain employs TRBV6-1 and TRBJ2-2; 7 positions match TRBD1. The specimen sequenced was memory CD8+ T cells from PBMCs. The subset denotes: CD45RO+ cells pooled with CCR7-negative TemRA cells. The sequence was collected from a man in his late teens or twenties in good health. Some clones in this sample may be carry-over from other donors' samples. The CDR3 protein is CASSGTDLTTGELFF. The CDR3 nucleotides read TGTGCCAGCAGCGGGACAGACTTAACAACCGGGGAGCTGTTTTTT.